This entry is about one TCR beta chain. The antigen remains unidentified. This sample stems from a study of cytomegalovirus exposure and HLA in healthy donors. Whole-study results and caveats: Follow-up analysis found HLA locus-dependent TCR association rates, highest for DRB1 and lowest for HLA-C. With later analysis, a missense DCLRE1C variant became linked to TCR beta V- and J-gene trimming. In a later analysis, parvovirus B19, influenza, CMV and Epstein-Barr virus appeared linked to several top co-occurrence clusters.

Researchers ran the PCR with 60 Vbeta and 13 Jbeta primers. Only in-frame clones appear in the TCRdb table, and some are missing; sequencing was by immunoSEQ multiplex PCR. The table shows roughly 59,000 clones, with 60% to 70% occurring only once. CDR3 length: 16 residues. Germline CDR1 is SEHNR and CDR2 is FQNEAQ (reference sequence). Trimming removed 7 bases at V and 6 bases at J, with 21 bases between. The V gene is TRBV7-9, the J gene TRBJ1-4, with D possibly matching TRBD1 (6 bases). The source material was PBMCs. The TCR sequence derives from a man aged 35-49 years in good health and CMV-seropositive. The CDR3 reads CASNQTGRAWDEKLFF. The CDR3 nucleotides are TGTGCCAGCAATCAAACAGGGCGGGCTTGGGATGAAAAACTGTTTTTT. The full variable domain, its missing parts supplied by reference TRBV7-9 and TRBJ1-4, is DTGVSQNPRHKITKRGQNVTFRCDPISEHNRLYWYRQTLGQGPEFLTYFQNEAQLEKSRLLSDRFSAERPKGSFSTLEIQRTEQGDSAMYLCASNQTGRAWDEKLFFGSGTQLSVL.